The clone carrying this T cell receptor (beta chain) came up a few times. Antigen: not known. Via MiXCR, TCRdb re-called the RT-PCR reads, giving one row per CDR3 protein. The sample has 450,000 to 600,000 distinct CDR3 sequences; more than 7% are singletons. The germline gives CDR1 LGHDT, CDR2 YNNKEL (reference sequence). The CDR3 covers 14 residues. V dropped 2 bases and J dropped 4 bases, with 11 bases sitting between them. The sample belongs to a study of response to subunit inactivated influenza vaccine. Study-wide points: Every seasonal influenza vaccination brings in few new T cells, the authors suggested.

This receptor was identified in a man between 50 and 69 years old who received an inactivated influenza vaccine. V gene TRBV3-1 combines with J gene TRBJ1-1; D gene uncertain. Sequenced material: PBMCs from blood, taken around 25 months after vaccination. This CDR3 reads CASSQTLEVTEAFF. The CDR3 region has the DNA TGTGCCAGCAGCCAAACATTAGAGGTCACTGAAGCTTTCTTT.